This T cell receptor (beta chain) was captured by sequencing in a study of T cells in Graves' hyperthyroidism and ophthalmopathy (dated by TCRdb to between 2018 and 2021). About the full investigation: TCR V-J signatures able to tell the groups apart were searched for in a discovery cohort of 100 patients, of whom more than 40 had Graves' ophthalmopathy and roughly 57 had stable Graves' hyperthyroidism. The paper reports TCR Vbeta CDR3 sequencing of 130 to 150 peripheral blood samples: 43 ophthalmopathy, fewer than 80 hyperthyroidism and around 17 progressor patients. In six Graves' hyperthyroidism patients, the study also compared T-cell repertoires from thyroid tissue with T-cell repertoires from blood. Whether ophthalmopathy could be predicted prospectively was tested in an independent validation cohort made up of roughly 19 hyperthyroidism patients plus 17 patients who later progressed to ophthalmopathy. The 95 to 100 discovery patients were randomly divided into training and test sets at a 7:3 ratio. Following sampling, methimazole starting at 30 mg daily was given to hyperthyroidism patients, and high-dose intravenous methylprednisolone was given to ophthalmopathy patients. What the study reported, not specific to this receptor: Sample size was not statistically predetermined, and investigators were not blinded to group allocation. In validation, the model predicted progression to ophthalmopathy a median of approximately 6.6 months before onset, with approximately 68% sensitivity and roughly 79% specificity. In cross-validation, a model built on a 13 V-J signature told ophthalmopathy apart from stable hyperthyroidism with approximately 90% sensitivity and roughly 82% specificity, and in testing the same model reached 80%/75%. Most expanded thyroid clonotypes (frequency above 0.001) were also detected in blood, a finding suggesting that blood repertoires may reflect thyroid immune responses.

Exclusion was applied to patients with uncontrolled infections, other autoimmune diseases, pregnancy or lactation. Diagnoses were established on the basis of clinical symptoms, serum thyroxine and TRAb, thyroid ultrasound, and orbital computed tomography. Trizol reagent was used to extract total RNA, and RNA quality was then checked on an Agilent 2100 Bioanalyzer. Trimming costs V 2 bases and J 3 bases, and their ends lie 13 bases apart. Measured from the cysteine to the phenylalanine, the CDR3 is 15 residues long. The CDR3 DNA has 45 bases and is translated from base 1. From the germline V gene (reference sequence), CDR1 is MNHNY and CDR2 is SVGAGI. This clonotype was recorded many times. Its antigen is still unknown. Within one base of it there is no much larger clone, and no base qualities were kept. Amplification of TCR beta CDR3 regions was carried out from RNA transcripts. The TCR CDR3 was subjected to a first round of RT-PCR using the HTBI primer set and the Qiagen OneStep RT-PCR kit. Libraries were constructed in a second round of multiplex PCR, after which size selection and purification were performed. Libraries were sequenced paired-end with 100 bp reads on an Illumina HiSeq2000. Concerning the study's data processing: SOAPnuke was used to process the raw data, throwing out any read that contained adapters or uncalled bases, had a mean Phred below 15, or lacked an exact constant-primer or identifier match. COPE v1.2.5 was used to merge the high-quality paired reads, and each unique nucleotide sequence was defined as a clonotype. MiTCR v1.1 was used to align the clonotypes against IMGT TRBV, TRBD and TRBJ reference segments. Only V-J combinations with frequency above 0.0001, covering roughly 99% of repertoires, were analysed. A TCS score was defined as the ratio of F50 (clonal expansion) to E x V (chaos), with BLOSUM62-based TCRdist applied between CDR3 peptides within each V-J. Welch's t-statistics and random forest reduced 500 to 650 V-J features to 10 to 15, which were used in a naive Bayes classifier (R e1071). The similarity between thyroid and blood repertoires was quantified using the Morisita-Horn index. TCRdb itself trimmed the public reads at Q25 with fastp, ran MiXCR and retained productive beta chains. Under each unique CDR3 protein, matching rows form one entry showing the most common genes and DNA. TCRdb's processing, not the authors' own work, is the source of the V and J calls. For this sample the table gives hundreds of thousands of distinct CDR3 sequences, of which roughly 46% were detected only once. The ten largest clones capture less than 8.5% of the sample.

The sequenced sample was peripheral blood or thyroid tissue (not recorded which). The receptor comes from an adult man with Graves' disease, either hyperthyroidism or ophthalmopathy (not recorded which). This receptor chain uses TRBV6-6 and TRBJ2-5, with no confidently assigned D gene. The nucleotide sequence reads as follows: TGTGCCAGCAGTTACAGAGGCACACAAAAAGAGACCCAGTACTTC. This encodes CASSYRGTQKETQYF.